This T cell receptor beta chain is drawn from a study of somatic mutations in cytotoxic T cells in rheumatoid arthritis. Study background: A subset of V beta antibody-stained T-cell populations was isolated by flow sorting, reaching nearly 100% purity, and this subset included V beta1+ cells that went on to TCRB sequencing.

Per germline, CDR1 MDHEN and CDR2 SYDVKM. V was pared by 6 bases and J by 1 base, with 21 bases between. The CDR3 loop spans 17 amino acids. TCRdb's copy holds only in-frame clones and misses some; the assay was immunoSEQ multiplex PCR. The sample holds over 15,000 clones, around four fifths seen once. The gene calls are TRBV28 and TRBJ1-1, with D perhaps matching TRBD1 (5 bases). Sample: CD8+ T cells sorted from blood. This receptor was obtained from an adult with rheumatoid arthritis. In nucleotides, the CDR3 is TGTGCCAGCAGGAAGGCCGGGACGGGAAGGAAGAACACTGAAGCTTTCTTT. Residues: CASRKAGTGRKNTEAFF.